The source of this TCR beta chain is a study of CD8 T cells in Susac syndrome. Random hexamers served to reverse transcribe roughly 0.45 to 1 ug RNA. Using its own MiXCR run on the immunoSEQ multiplex PCR reads, TCRdb lists one record per CDR3 protein. This table holds some 260,000 distinct CDR3 sequences, 90% to 95% found once. V lost 0 bases to trimming and J lost 6 bases; unmatched junction nucleotides: 3. This CDR3 is 15 amino acids long. Germline V gene sequence: CDR1 SGDLS, CDR2 YYNGEE. This chain connects TRBV9 to TRBJ2-2; 9 bases match TRBD2. Sequenced input: CD4+ T cells from PBMCs. This TCR was recovered from a human donor with multiple sclerosis. CDR3 DNA sequence: TGTGCCAGCAGCGTAGTTGCGGGAGGGCCCGGGGAGCTGTTTTTT. Its protein is CASSVVAGGPGELFF.